This passage covers 21 T cell receptor beta chains from one sample sequenced in a study of OX40 agonist ivuxolimab in advanced cancers. The repertoire was sequenced with immunoSEQ multiplex PCR; TCRdb's copy has only in-frame clones and lacks some. This sample has over 40,000 clones, with 85% found just once. The sample in question was CD4+ or CD8+ T cells sorted from blood, obtained in a trial of the OX40 agonist ivuxolimab. The receptors here all came from an adult with an advanced solid tumor such as melanoma, head and neck, liver or kidney cancer.

The CDR3 is CASSSNRGWGEQFF. CDR3 nucleotides: TGTGCCAGCAGCTCTAACAGGGGTTGGGGTGAGCAGTTCTTC. The chain has TRBV7-9 and TRBJ2-1; 7 bases are a match to TRBD1. The junction had 9 bases not matched to a gene; V was cut back by 4 bases and J by 9 bases. The CDR3 consists of 14 residues. The germline V gene has CDR1 SEHNR and CDR2 FQNEAQ (reference sequence). Looking up the rest from reference TRBV7-9 and TRBJ2-1 gives the full variable domain: DTGVSQNPRHKITKRGQNVTFRCDPISEHNRLYWYRQTLGQGPEFLTYFQNEAQLEKSRLLSDRFSAERPKGSFSTLEIQRTEQGDSAMYLCASSSNRGWGEQFFGPGTRLTVL.

The CDR3 region has the DNA TGTGCCAGCAGTTACTCGCCCAGCTCTGGAAACACCATATATTTT. Translation gives CASSYSPSSGNTIYF. The rearrangement uses TRBV6-5 and TRBJ1-3; no definite D call. The CDR3 is made up of 15 amino acids. Trimming cost V 0 bases and J 0 bases, with 6 bases left between them. Per germline, CDR1 MNHEY and CDR2 SVGAGI.

The genes are TRBV11-2 and TRBJ1-1; no clear D. This CDR3 is 12 amino acids long. CDR1 SGHAT and CDR2 FQNNGV come from the germline V gene. V was cut by 6 bases and J by 8 bases, with 13 bases left in between. In DNA, the CDR3 is TGTGCCAGCAGTAGGTGGAGGGCCGAAGCTTTCTTT. This encodes CASSRWRAEAFF. Full variable domain (outside the CDR3, taken from reference TRBV11-2 and TRBJ1-1): EAGVAQSPRYKIIEKRQSVAFWCNPISGHATLYWYQQILGQGPKLLIQFQNNGVVDDSQLPKDRFSAERLKGVDSTLKIQPAKLEDSAVYLCASSRWRAEAFFGQGTRLTVV.

The table lists this clone with a few counts. The chain joins TRBV5-4 to TRBJ2-3; perhaps TRBD1 as D (6 bases). V lost 4 bases to trimming and J lost 0 bases, with 12 bases between them. The CDR3 consists of 15 residues. The V gene's germline CDR1 is SGHNT and CDR2 YYREEE (reference sequence). The CDR3 DNA follows: TGTGCCAGCAGCGAAAAGGGGGAAAGCACAGATACGCAGTATTTT. It is translated as CASSEKGESTDTQYF.

J is TRBJ1-3 and V is TRBV28; weak D call: TRBD1 (5 bases). CDR1 MDHEN and CDR2 SYDVKM come from the germline V gene. V lost 5 bases and J 0 bases, leaving 17 bases between the germline ends. This CDR3 region has 17 residues. Here the CDR3 reads CASSPALGASSGNTIYF. In DNA, the CDR3 is TGTGCCAGCAGTCCTGCACTCGGGGCTAGCTCTGGAAACACCATATATTTT.

The sample holds a few counts of this clone. The V and J genes are TRBV2 and TRBJ2-7, with D unclear. This CDR3 is 13 amino acids long. In germline, CDR1 is SNHLY, CDR2 FYNNEI. Trimming removed 7 bases from V and 4 bases from J, with 14 bases in between. CDR3 nucleotide sequence: TGTGCCAGCACCGAGCTTGTCGGTTACGAGCAGTACTTC. Translation: CASTELVGYEQYF.

The chain recombines TRBV6-1 with TRBJ2-5; D possibly corresponds to TRBD1 (6 bases). The J call is doubtful: the DNA matches TRBJ2-7 better. The CDR3 length is 13 residues. Germline CDR1 MNHNS, CDR2 SASEGT. CDR3 residues: CATRDIASYEQYF. In DNA form, the CDR3 reads TGTGCCACCCGGGACATCGCATCCTACGAGCAGTACTTC.

J is TRBJ2-7 and V is TRBV7-9; D perhaps matches TRBD2 (6 bases). The ends were cut back, 3 bases at V and 5 bases at J, with 8 bases in the middle. The length of the CDR3 is 12 residues. Germline V CDR1 and CDR2: SEHNR, FQNEAQ (reference sequence). CDR3 amino acids: CASSLGLDEQYF. For the CDR3, the DNA is TGTGCCAGCAGCTTGGGACTTGACGAGCAGTACTTC.

The chain employs TRBV12-2 and TRBJ1-5; the table's D call of TRBD1 was not tested on the DNA. TRBV12-2 is an annotated pseudogene. CDR3 length: 18 amino acids. This CDR3 is CASRLALKKPRVLEPQHF. In DNA form, the CDR3 reads TGTGCAAGTCGCTTAGCGCTGAAAAAACCCAGGGTCCTTGAGCCCCAGCATTTT.

The chain has TRBV11-3 and TRBJ2-7, with D perhaps being TRBD1 or TRBD2 (5 bases each). Trimming removed 4 bases from V and 3 bases from J, with 10 bases in between. Germline V lookup: CDR1 SGHNT, CDR2 YENEEA. This CDR3 contains 13 residues. CDR3 protein: CASSYRDLYEQYF. The CDR3 DNA follows: TGTGCCAGCAGCTACCGGGACCTCTACGAGCAGTACTTC.

The genes are TRBV7-9 and TRBJ2-7; a weak D match, TRBD2 (7 bases). Per the germline V gene, CDR1 is SEHNR and CDR2 is FQNEAQ (reference sequence). The CDR3 loop spans 15 amino acids. Between the trimmed V and J ends, which lost 2 bases and 3 bases, there was a span of 14 bases. CDR3 amino acids: CASSLRGGIDYEQYF. DNA for the CDR3: TGTGCCAGCAGCTTAAGGGGGGGGATAGACTACGAGCAGTACTTC.

V is TRBV18 and J is TRBJ1-5; D possibly corresponds to TRBD1 (6 bases). CDR3 length equals 16 residues. Trimming removed 1 base at V and 5 bases at J, with 15 bases between. Germline V lookup: CDR1 KGHSH, CDR2 LQKENI. This CDR3 is CASSPRPGVEDQPQHF. Here the CDR3 DNA reads TGTGCCAGCTCACCACGGCCAGGGGTGGAAGATCAGCCCCAGCATTTT.

V and J are TRBV30 and TRBJ1-4; D uncertain. The CDR3 contains 12 residues. V was trimmed by 2 bases and J by 11 bases, leaving 12 bases between them. Germline V lookup: CDR1 GTSNPN, CDR2 SVGIG (reference sequence). The CDR3 region is CAWSLRTGKLFF. CDR3 nucleotide sequence: TGTGCCTGGAGTCTCAGGACTGGGAAACTGTTTTTT.

The chain has TRBV6-1 and TRBJ1-5; 8 nucleotides align to TRBD1. The CDR3 has 15 residues. The junction had 4 bases not matched to a gene; V was cut back by 0 bases and J by 6 bases. Germline V gene lookup returns CDR1 MNHNS and CDR2 SASEGT. The CDR3 DNA is TGTGCCAGCAGTGAAGCCGGGACAGGCAGTCAGCCCCAGCATTTT. Protein sequence: CASSEAGTGSQPQHF.

The chain carries TRBV28 and TRBJ1-2; the match to TRBD1 covers 9 bases. The germline V gene has CDR1 MDHEN and CDR2 SYDVKM. CDR3 length equals 14 residues. V trimming: 6 bases; J trimming: 5 bases; junction bases outside the gene matches: 7. The CDR3 DNA follows: TGTGCCAGCAGGGGCTACAGGGGGCCGTATGGCTACACCTTC. It specifies CASRGYRGPYGYTF.

This clone has a single count. CDR3 in amino acids: CASSLLVGWGGNTIYF. CDR3 DNA sequence: TGTGCCAGCAGCTTACTTGTGGGTTGGGGCGGAAACACCATATATTTT. The chain combines TRBV7-2 with TRBJ1-3, with a tentative D call TRBD1 (5 bases). Per the germline V gene, CDR1 is SGHTA and CDR2 is FQGNSA. V was cut by 2 bases and J by 4 bases, with 15 bases left in between. The CDR3 loop spans 16 amino acids.

The chain is built from TRBV19 and TRBJ1-5; maybe TRBD1 (5 bases). Germline V lookup: CDR1 LNHDA, CDR2 SQIVND (reference sequence). The CDR3 is made up of 15 amino acids. V was shortened by 2 bases and J by 2 bases, with 10 bases between the two germline ends. In DNA, the CDR3 is TGTGCCAGTAGTATAAAGAGGGGAGGCAATCAGCCCCAGCATTTT. Encoded protein: CASSIKRGGNQPQHF. Full variable domain (rest looked up from reference TRBV19 and TRBJ1-5): DGGITQSPKYLFRKEGQNVTLSCEQNLNHDAMYWYRQDPGQGLRLIYYSQIVNDFQKGDIAEGYSVSREKKESFPLTVTSAQKNPTAFYLCASSIKRGGNQPQHFGDGTRLSIL.

The chain has TRBV28 and TRBJ2-7; weak D call: TRBD1 (5 bases). The V gene's germline CDR1 is MDHEN and CDR2 SYDVKM. The CDR3 extends over 16 amino acids. The V end lost 2 bases, the J end lost 1 base, and 15 bases lay between the germline ends. For the CDR3, the DNA is TGTGCCAGCAGTTTAACCAGGGTTTCCCCATCCTACGAGCAGTACTTC. This sequence encodes CASSLTRVSPSYEQYF.

The V call is TRBV7-9, the J call TRBJ2-1; D is uncertain. The germline gives CDR1 SEHNR, CDR2 FQNEAQ (reference sequence). The CDR3 spans 10 residues. Trimming took 8 bases from V and 7 from J, leaving 6 bases between them. CDR3 sequence: CASAANEQFF. The CDR3 coding sequence is TGTGCCAGCGCGGCGAATGAGCAGTTCTTC.

This clone was seen a handful of times. V usage is TRBV27 and J usage is TRBJ1-6; TRBD1 aligns across 7 bases. CDR3 length equals 14 residues. The V gene's germline CDR1 is MNHEY and CDR2 SMNVEV (reference sequence). With 5 bases clipped from V and 7 bases from J, the junction kept 5 bases outside the gene matches. In nucleotides, the CDR3 is TGTGCCAGCAGTGACAGGGTTTGGAATTCACCCCTCCACTTT. The encoded protein is CASSDRVWNSPLHF.

J is TRBJ1-2 and V is TRBV18; 9 nucleotides agree with TRBD1. V lost 3 bases and J lost 2; bases outside the gene matches: 4. Per germline, CDR1 KGHSH and CDR2 LQKENI. This CDR3 is 15 amino acids long. The DNA for the CDR3 is TGTGCCAGCTCACCTCTAGGACAGGGGAACTATGGCTACACCTTC. Translation: CASSPLGQGNYGYTF.